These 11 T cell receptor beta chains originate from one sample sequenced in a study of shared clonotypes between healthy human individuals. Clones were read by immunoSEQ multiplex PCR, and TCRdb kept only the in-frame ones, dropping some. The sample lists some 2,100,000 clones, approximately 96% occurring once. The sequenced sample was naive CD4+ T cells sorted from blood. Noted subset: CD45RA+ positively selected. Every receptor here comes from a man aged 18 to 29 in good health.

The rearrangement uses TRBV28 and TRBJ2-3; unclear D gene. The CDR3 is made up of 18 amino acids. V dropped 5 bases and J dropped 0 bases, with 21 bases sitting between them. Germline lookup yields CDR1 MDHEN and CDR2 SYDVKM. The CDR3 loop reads CASSHTPFLRSSTDTQYF. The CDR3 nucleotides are TGTGCCAGCAGTCATACGCCGTTCCTTCGTTCTAGCACAGATACGCAGTATTTT.

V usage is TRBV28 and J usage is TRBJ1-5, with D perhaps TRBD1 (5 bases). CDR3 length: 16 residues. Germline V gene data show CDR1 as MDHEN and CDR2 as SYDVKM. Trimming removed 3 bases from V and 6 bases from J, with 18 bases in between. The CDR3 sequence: CASSFSQGGYVQPQHF. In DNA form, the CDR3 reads TGTGCCAGCAGTTTCAGCCAGGGAGGATATGTTCAGCCCCAGCATTTT. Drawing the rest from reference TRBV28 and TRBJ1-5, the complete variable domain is DVKVTQSSRYLVKRTGEKVFLECVQDMDHENMFWYRQDPGLGLRLIYFSYDVKMKEKGDIPEGYSVSREKKERFSLILESASTNQTSMYLCASSFSQGGYVQPQHFGDGTRLSIL.

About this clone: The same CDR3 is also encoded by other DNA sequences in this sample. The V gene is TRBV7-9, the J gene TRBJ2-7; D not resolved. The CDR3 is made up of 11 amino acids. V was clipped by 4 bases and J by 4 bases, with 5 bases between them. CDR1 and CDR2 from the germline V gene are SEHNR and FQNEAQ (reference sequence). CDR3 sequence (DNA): TGTGCCAGCAGCTCAGAATACGAGCAGTACTTC. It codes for CASSSEYEQYF.

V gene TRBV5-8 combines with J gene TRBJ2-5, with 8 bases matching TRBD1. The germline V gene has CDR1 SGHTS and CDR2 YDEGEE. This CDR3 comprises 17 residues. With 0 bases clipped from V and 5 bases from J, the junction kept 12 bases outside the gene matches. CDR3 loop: CASSLGLGQGEWETQYF. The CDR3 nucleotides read TGTGCCAGCAGCTTGGGGTTAGGACAGGGTGAATGGGAGACCCAGTACTTC.

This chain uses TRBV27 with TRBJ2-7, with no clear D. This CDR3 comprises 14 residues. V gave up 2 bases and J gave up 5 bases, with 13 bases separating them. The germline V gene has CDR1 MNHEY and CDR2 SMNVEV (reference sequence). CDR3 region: CASSLGEARDEQYF. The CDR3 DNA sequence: TGTGCCAGCAGTTTAGGAGAAGCGCGAGACGAGCAGTACTTC.

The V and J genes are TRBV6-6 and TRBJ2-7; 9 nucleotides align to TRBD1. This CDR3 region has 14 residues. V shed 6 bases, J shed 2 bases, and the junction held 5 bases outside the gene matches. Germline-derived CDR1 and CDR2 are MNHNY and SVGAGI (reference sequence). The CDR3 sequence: CASRKGQGAYEQYF. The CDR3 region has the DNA TGTGCCAGCAGAAAGGGACAGGGTGCCTACGAGCAGTACTTC.

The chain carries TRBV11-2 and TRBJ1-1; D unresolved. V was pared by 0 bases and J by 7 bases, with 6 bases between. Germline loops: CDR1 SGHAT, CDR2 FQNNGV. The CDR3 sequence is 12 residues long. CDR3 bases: TGTGCCAGCAGCTTAGAGAGGGTTGAAGCTTTCTTT. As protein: CASSLERVEAFF.

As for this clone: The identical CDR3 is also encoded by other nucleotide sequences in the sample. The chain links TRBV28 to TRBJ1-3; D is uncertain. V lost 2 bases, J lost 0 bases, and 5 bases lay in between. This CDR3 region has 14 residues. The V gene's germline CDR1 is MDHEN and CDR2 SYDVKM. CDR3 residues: CASSLGGSGNTIYF. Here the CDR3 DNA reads TGTGCCAGCAGTTTAGGAGGCTCTGGAAACACCATATATTTT.

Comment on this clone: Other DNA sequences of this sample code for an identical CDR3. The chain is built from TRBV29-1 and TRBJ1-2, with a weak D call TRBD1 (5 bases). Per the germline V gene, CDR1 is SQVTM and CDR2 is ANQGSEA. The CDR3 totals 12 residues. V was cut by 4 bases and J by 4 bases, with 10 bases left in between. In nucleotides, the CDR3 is TGCAGCGTTGGGGGAGGGACCTATGGCTACACCTTC. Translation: CSVGGGTYGYTF.

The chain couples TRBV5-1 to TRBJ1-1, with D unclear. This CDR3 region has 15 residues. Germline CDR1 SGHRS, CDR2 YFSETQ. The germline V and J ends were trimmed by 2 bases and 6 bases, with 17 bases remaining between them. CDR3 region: CASSFRQAVFAEAFF. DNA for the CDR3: TGCGCCAGCAGCTTTAGGCAGGCCGTTTTCGCTGAAGCTTTCTTT.

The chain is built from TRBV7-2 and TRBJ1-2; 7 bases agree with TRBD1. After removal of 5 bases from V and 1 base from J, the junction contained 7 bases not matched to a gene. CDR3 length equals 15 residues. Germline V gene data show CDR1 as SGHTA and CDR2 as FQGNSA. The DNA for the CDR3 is TGTGCCAGCAGCCCGCCGGGACAGCTTAACTATGGCTACACCTTC. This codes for CASSPPGQLNYGYTF.